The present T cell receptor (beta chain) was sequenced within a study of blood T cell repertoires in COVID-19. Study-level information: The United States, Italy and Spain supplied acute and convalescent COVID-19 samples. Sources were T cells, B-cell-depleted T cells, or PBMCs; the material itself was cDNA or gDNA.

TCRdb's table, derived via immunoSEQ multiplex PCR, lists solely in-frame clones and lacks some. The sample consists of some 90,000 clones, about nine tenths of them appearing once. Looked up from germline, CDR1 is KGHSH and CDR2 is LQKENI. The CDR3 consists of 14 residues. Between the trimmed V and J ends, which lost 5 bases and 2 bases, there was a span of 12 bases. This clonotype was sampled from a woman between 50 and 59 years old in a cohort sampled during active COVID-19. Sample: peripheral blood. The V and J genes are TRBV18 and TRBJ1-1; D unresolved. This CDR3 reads CASSTRQANTEAFF. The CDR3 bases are TGTGCCAGCTCAACCCGGCAGGCAAACACTGAAGCTTTCTTT.